A selection of T cell receptor beta chains follows, all from one sample in a study of identical twins. TCRdb re-analysed the 5' RACE reads in MiXCR, keeping a single row per CDR3 protein. Of 260,000 or so distinct CDR3 sequences listed, 6.5% to 9% are singletons. These data were also reused for a study on yellow fever vaccine responses in identical twins.

The material sequenced was CD8+ T cells sorted from blood. Receptors were obtained from a young woman in good health. Each CDR3 is given with its conserved first and last residue. The order of the fields is J gene, V gene, CDR3 protein.

>TRBJ2-3|TRBV5-1
CASSLTFGGGDTQYF
>TRBJ2-5|TRBV2
CASFFTWAGPSGQETQYF
>TRBJ2-5|TRBV3-1
CASSYTGEETQYF
>TRBJ2-3|TRBV7-9
CASSLVQRGEDTQYF
>TRBJ1-2|TRBV7-9
CASSWDRTDNYGYTF
>TRBJ2-5|TRBV4-1
CASSRDLETQYF
>TRBJ2-5|TRBV5-5
CASTTGGLAGETQYF
>TRBJ1-1|TRBV10-3
CAISETGANTEAFF
>TRBJ2-5|TRBV6-5
CASSYSGQGETQYF
>TRBJ1-1|TRBV7-9
CASSTGQGNKYTEAFF
>TRBJ2-2|TRBV9
CASNRPNTGELFF
>TRBJ2-1|TRBV28
CASSRIRDNEQFF
>TRBJ2-7|TRBV4-1
CASSQDILREQYF
>TRBJ1-1|TRBV5-1
CASSWITGGTEAFF
>TRBJ2-2|TRBV3-1
CASSPPLPGELFF
>TRBJ2-7|TRBV28
CASRLAPRGYEQYF
>TRBJ1-1|TRBV12-3/TRBV12-4
CASSPGHTEAFF
>TRBJ2-3|TRBV29-1
CSVEPTAGPTDTQYF
>TRBJ2-5|TRBV9
CASGAMETQYF
>TRBJ1-1|TRBV5-1
CASSLDRMNTEAFF
>TRBJ2-7|TRBV12-3/TRBV12-4
CASGQTRYEQYF
>TRBJ2-1|TRBV6-5
CASSYGSGEQFF
>TRBJ2-1|TRBV28
CASSPLAASYNEQFF
>TRBJ2-2|TRBV7-9
CASSLGSRELFF
>TRBJ2-1|TRBV13
CASSHTSGGLATYNEQFF
>TRBJ2-7|TRBV6-5
CASSSPTGGTYEQYF
>TRBJ2-1|TRBV7-3
CASSPLAGIYNEQFF
>TRBJ2-7|TRBV7-9
CASSTDKTYEEYF
>TRBJ2-4|TRBV20-1
CSARDQGNIQYF
>TRBJ1-2|TRBV24-1
CATSDPDRGVYGYTF
>TRBJ2-1|TRBV3-1
CASSPSVTSGSRGYNEQFF
>TRBJ2-7|TRBV2
CASSEGDRTYEQYF
>TRBJ2-2|TRBV4-1
CASSLRRAGNTGELFF
>TRBJ2-6|TRBV12-3/TRBV12-4
CASSLERTSGANVLTF
>TRBJ2-1|TRBV12-3/TRBV12-4
CASSQTSGNEQFF
>TRBJ2-7|TRBV4-1
CASSQDRTGQEQYF
>TRBJ2-3|TRBV28
CASSLMAGLMTDTQYF
>TRBJ1-1|TRBV25-1
CASSDSTGNTEAFF
>TRBJ2-2|TRBV7-8
CASGDPGTGELFF
>TRBJ1-2|TRBV12-3/TRBV12-4
CASSGVLGYTF
>TRBJ1-5|TRBV21-1
CASDMRVSNQPQHF